This T cell receptor beta chain was identified in a study of radiotherapy plus CTLA-4 blockade in lung cancer. The table came from immunoSEQ multiplex PCR; TCRdb's copy has only in-frame clones and leaves some out. The sample has about 45,000 clones; roughly four fifths are singletons. Trimming took 6 bases from V and 1 from J, leaving 8 bases between them. The CDR3 has 13 amino acids. CDR1 MNHNS and CDR2 SASEGT come from the germline V gene. This TCR derives from a human donor with non-small cell lung cancer who had a complete response to radiotherapy plus ipilimumab. Source: peripheral blood, taken from a patient treated with radiotherapy plus ipilimumab. The chain employs TRBV6-1 and TRBJ2-3; tentative D call: TRBD2 (6 bases). The CDR3 is CASREGGTDTQYF. CDR3 bases: TGTGCCAGCAGGGAGGGCGGCACAGATACGCAGTATTTT.